These T cell receptor beta chains were read from a single sample in a study of cytotoxic CD8 clonotypes in ibrutinib-treated CLL. The repertoire was sequenced with immunoSEQ multiplex PCR; TCRdb's copy has only in-frame clones and lacks some. The sample shows approximately 130,000 clones, around four fifths of them seen only once. This specimen consisted of PBMCs, obtained after 24 months of ibrutinib treatment. The origin of the receptors is a human donor with chronic lymphocytic leukemia. Each CDR3 is given with its conserved first and last residue. D genes are given only for firm matches. Size values are once, few and many counts, or a class for expanded clones, and some rows have none.

d_call j_call clone_size v_call cdr3_aa cdr3_nt
- TRBJ2-6 - TRBV19 CATKTFSGANVLTF TGTGCCACCAAGACATTCTCTGGGGCCAACGTCCTGACTTTC
TRBD1 TRBJ2-5 - TRBV5-1 CASSLEAGGAESETQYF TGCGCCAGCAGCTTGGAAGCAGGGGGCGCCGAATCAGAGACCCAGTACTTC
TRBD1 TRBJ1-5 - TRBV11-3 CASSLGGQGSNQPQHF TGTGCCAGCAGCTTAGGGGGACAGGGTAGCAATCAGCCCCAGCATTTT
- TRBJ2-7 - TRBV6-5 CASSHRVVSSYEQYF TGTGCCAGCAGTCACCGTGTTGTGAGCTCCTACGAGCAGTACTTC
- TRBJ1-1 few TRBV28 CASLAPGLGNTEAFF TGTGCCAGTCTCGCCCCGGGACTCGGGAACACTGAAGCTTTCTTT
- TRBJ2-7 - TRBV7-9 CASSSLQRYEQYF TGTGCCAGCAGCTCATTACAGAGGTACGAGCAGTACTTC
- TRBJ2-7 - TRBV15 CATSRNDEQYF TGTGCCACCAGCAGAAACGACGAGCAGTACTTC
TRBD1 TRBJ1-1 few TRBV19 CASSIPGGTEAFF TGTGCCAGTAGTATACCAGGGGGCACTGAAGCTTTCTTT
- TRBJ2-3 - TRBV19 CASSTEKLGTWRDTDTQYF TGTGCCAGTAGTACGGAAAAACTGGGGACCTGGAGGGACACAGATACGCAGTATTTT
- TRBJ2-7 - TRBV18 CASSPPGTTSHGQYF TGTGCCAGCTCACCACCCGGGACAACGTCCCACGGGCAGTACTTC
- TRBJ2-7 - TRBV30 CAWSVPSPPHEQYF TGTGCCTGGAGTGTACCTTCCCCCCCCCACGAGCAGTACTTC
TRBD1 TRBJ1-3 - TRBV10-3 CAIGQAGNTIYF TGTGCCATAGGACAGGCCGGAAACACCATATATTTT
- TRBJ2-3 - TRBV7-8 CASSLGGWGSTDTQYF TGTGCCAGCAGCTTAGGCGGGTGGGGGAGCACAGATACGCAGTATTTT
TRBD2 TRBJ2-5 - TRBV5-4 CASSLPGGAGETQYF TGTGCCAGCAGCTTGCCGGGGGGGGCCGGGGAGACCCAGTACTTC
- TRBJ2-7 once TRBV9 CASSVGLAENYEQYF TGTGCCAGCAGCGTAGGGTTAGCGGAGAACTACGAGCAGTACTTC
- TRBJ1-1 once TRBV18 CASSALKGGPGTEAFF TGTGCCAGCTCGGCATTAAAGGGAGGGCCGGGCACTGAAGCTTTCTTT